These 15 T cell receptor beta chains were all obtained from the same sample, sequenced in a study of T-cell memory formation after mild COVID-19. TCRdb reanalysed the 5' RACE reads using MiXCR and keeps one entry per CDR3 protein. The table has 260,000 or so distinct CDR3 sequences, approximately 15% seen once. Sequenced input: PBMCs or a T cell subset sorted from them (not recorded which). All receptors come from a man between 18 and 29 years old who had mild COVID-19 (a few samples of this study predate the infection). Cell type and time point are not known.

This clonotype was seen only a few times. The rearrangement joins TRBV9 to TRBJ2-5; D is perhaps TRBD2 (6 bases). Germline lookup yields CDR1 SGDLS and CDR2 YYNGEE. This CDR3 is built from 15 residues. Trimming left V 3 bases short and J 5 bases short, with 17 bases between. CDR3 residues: CASSASSGAGETQYF. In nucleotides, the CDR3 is TGTGCCAGCAGCGCCTCCTCCGGGGCGGGGGAGACCCAGTACTTC.

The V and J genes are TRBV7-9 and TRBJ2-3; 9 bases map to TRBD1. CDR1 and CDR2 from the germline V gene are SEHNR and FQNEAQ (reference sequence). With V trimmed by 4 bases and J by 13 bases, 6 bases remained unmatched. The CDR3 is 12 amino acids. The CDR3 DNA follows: TGTGCCAGCAGCTCCTACCGGGACAGGGAGTATTTT. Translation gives CASSSYRDREYF.

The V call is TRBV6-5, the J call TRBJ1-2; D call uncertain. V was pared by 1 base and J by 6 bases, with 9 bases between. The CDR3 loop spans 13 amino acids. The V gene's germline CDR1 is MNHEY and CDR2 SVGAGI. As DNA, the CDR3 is TGTGCCAGCAGTTACTTAAGGTCCAATGGCTACACCTTC. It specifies CASSYLRSNGYTF.

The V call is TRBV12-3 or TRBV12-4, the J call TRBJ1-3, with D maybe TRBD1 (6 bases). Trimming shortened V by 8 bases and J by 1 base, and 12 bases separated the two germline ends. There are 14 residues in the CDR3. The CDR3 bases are TGTGCCAGCCTCTACAGGGAGTCTGGAAACACCATATATTTT. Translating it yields CASLYRESGNTIYF.

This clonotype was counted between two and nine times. The CDR3 spells CASSFRRYGYTF. As DNA, the CDR3 is TGTGCCAGCAGTTTCAGAAGGTATGGCTACACCTTC. The chain couples TRBV12-3 or TRBV12-4 to TRBJ1-2; D ambiguous. The CDR3 length is 12 residues. The ends were cut back, 3 bases at V and 5 bases at J, with 7 bases in the middle.

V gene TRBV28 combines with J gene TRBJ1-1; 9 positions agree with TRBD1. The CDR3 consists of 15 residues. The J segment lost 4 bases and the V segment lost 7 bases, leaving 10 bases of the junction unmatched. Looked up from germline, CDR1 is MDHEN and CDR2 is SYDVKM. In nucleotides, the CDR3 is TGTGCCAGCACGAGTCCCGGGACAGGGCCCACTGAAGCTTTCTTT. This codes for CASTSPGTGPTEAFF.

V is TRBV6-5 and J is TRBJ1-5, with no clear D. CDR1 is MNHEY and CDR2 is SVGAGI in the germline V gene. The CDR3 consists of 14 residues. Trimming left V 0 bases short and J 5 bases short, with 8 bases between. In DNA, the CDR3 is TGTGCCAGCAGTTACTCAAGTGGGGATCAGCCCCAGCATTTT. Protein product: CASSYSSGDQPQHF.

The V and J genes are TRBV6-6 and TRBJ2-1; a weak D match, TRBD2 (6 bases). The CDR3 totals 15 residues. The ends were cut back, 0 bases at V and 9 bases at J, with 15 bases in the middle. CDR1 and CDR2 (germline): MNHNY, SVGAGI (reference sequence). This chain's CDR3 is CASSYSGGLRSEQFF. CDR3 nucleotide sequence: TGTGCCAGCAGTTACTCCGGGGGACTGCGGAGTGAGCAGTTCTTC.

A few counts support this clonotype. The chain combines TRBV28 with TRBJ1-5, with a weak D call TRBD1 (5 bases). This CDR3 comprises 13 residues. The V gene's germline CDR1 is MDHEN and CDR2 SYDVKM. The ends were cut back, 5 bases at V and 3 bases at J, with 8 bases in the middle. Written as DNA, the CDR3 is TGTGCCAGCAGTCAGGGAGTCAATCAGCCCCAGCATTTT. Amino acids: CASSQGVNQPQHF. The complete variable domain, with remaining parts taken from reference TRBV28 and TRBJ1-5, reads DVKVTQSSRYLVKRTGEKVFLECVQDMDHENMFWYRQDPGLGLRLIYFSYDVKMKEKGDIPEGYSVSREKKERFSLILESASTNQTSMYLCASSQGVNQPQHFGDGTRLSIL.

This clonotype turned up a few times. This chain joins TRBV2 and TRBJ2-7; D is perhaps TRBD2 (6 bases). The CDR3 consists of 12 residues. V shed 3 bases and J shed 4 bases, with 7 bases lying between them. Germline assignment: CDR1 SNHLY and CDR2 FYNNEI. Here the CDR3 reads CASSERGYEQYV. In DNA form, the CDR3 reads TGTGCCAGCAGTGAGCGGGGTTACGAGCAGTACGTC.

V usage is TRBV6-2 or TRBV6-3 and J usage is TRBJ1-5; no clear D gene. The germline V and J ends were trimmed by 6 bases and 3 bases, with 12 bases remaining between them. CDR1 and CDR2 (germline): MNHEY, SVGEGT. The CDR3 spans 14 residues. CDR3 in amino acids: CASSQSENNQPQHF. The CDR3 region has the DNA TGTGCCAGCAGCCAAAGCGAGAACAATCAGCCCCAGCATTTT.

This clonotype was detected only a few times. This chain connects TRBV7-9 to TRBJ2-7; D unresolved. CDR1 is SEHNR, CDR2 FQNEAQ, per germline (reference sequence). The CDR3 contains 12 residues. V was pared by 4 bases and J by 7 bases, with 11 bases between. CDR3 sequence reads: CASSSAVREQYF. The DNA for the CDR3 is TGTGCCAGCAGCTCCGCCGTGAGGGAGCAGTACTTC.

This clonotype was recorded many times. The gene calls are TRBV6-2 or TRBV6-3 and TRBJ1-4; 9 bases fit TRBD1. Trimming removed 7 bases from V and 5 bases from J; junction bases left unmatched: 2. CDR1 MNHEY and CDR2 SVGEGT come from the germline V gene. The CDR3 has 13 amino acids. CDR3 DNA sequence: TGTGCCAGCACGGGACAGGGAAATGAAAAACTGTTTTTT. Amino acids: CASTGQGNEKLFF.

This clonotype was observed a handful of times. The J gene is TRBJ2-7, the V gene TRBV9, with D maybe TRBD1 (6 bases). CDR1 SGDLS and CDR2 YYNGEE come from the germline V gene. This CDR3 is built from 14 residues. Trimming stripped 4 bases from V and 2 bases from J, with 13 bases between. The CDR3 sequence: CASSTGQTAYEQYF. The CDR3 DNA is TGTGCCAGCAGCACAGGACAGACCGCCTACGAGCAGTACTTC.

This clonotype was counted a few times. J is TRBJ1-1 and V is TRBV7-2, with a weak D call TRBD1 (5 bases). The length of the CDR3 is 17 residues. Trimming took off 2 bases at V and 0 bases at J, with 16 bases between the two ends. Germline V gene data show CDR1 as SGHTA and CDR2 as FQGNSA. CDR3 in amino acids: CASSLMEAGGLNTEAFF. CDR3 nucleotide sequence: TGTGCCAGCAGCTTAATGGAGGCTGGGGGGTTGAACACTGAAGCTTTCTTT.